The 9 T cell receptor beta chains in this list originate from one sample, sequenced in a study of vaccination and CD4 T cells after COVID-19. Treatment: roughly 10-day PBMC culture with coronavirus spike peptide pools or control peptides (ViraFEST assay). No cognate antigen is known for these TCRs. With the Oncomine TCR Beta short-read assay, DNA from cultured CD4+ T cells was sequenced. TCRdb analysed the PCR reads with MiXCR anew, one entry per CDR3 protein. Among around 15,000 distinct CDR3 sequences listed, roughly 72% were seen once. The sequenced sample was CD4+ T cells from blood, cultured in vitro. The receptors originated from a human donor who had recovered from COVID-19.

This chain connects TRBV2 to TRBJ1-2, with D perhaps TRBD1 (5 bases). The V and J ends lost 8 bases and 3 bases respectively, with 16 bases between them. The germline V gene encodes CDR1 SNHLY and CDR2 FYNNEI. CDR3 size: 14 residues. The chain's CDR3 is CASVGTRGDYGYTF. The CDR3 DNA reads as TGTGCCAGCGTGGGGACCCGGGGTGACTATGGCTACACCTTC. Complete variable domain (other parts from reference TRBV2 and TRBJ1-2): EPEVTQTPSHQVTQMGQEVILRCVPISNHLYFYWYRQILGQKVEFLVSFYNNEISEKSEIFDDQFSVERPDGSNFTLKIRSTKLEDSAMYFCASVGTRGDYGYTFGSGTRLTVV.

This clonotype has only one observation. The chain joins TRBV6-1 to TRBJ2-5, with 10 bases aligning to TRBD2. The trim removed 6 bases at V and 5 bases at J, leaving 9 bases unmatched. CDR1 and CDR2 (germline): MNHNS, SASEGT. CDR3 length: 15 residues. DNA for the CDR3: TGTGCCAGCAGGGCAGCGAGCGGGAGGGGTGAGACCCAGTACTTC. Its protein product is CASRAASGRGETQYF.

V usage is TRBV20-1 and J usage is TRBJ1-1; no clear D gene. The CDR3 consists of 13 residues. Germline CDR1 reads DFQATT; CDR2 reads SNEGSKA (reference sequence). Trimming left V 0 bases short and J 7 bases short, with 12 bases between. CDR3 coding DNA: TGCAGTGCTAGAGATCCCCGAGGCCTTGAAGCTTTCTTT. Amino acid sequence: CSARDPRGLEAFF.

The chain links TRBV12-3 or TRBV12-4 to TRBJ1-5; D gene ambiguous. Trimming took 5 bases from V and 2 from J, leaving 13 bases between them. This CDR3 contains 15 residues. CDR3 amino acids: CASSRRGKGNQPQHF. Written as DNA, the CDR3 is TGTGCCAGCAGTCGCCGAGGAAAGGGCAATCAGCCCCAGCATTTT.

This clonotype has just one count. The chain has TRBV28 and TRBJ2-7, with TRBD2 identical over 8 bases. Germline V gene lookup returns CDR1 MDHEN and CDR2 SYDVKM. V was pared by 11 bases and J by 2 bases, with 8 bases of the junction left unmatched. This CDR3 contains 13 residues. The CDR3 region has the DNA TGTGCCTCCGCGGGGGGAGCTCCCTACGAGCAGTACTTC. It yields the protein CASAGGAPYEQYF.

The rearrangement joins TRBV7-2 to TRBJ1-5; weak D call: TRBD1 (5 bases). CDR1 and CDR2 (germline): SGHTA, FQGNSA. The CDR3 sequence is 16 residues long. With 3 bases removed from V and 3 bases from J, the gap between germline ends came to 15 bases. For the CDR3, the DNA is TGTGCCAGCAGCTTTTTAGGAGGGGCTAACAATCAGCCCCAGCATTTT. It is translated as CASSFLGGANNQPQHF.

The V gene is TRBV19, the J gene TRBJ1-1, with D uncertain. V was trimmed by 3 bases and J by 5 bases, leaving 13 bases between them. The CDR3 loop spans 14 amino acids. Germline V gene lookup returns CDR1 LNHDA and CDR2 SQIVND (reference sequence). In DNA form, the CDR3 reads TGTGCCAGTAGTATCGTCAATGTGCAAACTGAAGCTTTCTTT. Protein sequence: CASSIVNVQTEAFF.

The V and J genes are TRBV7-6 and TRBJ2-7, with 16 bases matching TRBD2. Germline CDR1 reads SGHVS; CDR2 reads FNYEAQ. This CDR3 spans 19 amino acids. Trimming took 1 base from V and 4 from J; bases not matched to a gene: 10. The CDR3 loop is CASSLGGTSGRARGYEQYF. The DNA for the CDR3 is TGTGCCAGCAGCTTAGGCGGGACTAGCGGGAGGGCGCGGGGGTACGAGCAGTACTTC.

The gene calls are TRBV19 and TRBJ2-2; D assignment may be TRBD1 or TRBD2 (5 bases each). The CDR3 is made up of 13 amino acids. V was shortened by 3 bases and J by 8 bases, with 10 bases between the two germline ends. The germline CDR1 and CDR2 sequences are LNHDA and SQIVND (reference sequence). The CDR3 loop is CASSIGAPGELFF. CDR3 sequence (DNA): TGTGCCAGTAGTATCGGGGCTCCGGGGGAGCTGTTTTTT.